This T cell receptor beta chain came from a study of T cell changes during pregnancy in multiple sclerosis (dated by TCRdb to the late 2010s). For context, the study as a whole: The study looked at changes in the T cell repertoire across pregnancy in women with multiple sclerosis.

CDR1 and CDR2 are read off the germline V gene as SGHTA and FQGNSA. The germline V and J ends show losses of 5 bases and 2 bases respectively, and no gene match explains 5 bases of the junction. CDR3 length: 14 amino acids, cysteine to phenylalanine. Only the CDR3 DNA stays, 42 bases, in frame from base 1. Libraries were constructed by the immunoSEQ multiplex PCR assay. What TCRdb holds here is the immuneACCESS table cut down to in-frame rearrangements. Part of the clones is not present; checked against another copy, under half of the missing clones reflect an unresolved V gene, and the others are unexplained. Here the sample has roughly 80,000 clones; over 75% occur a single time. 1.5% to 2% of the sample is taken by the ten largest. Concerning this clone: This receptor's antigen is unknown. No much larger clonotype is one base removed from it; base qualities were not supplied.

Specimen: peripheral blood, collected before pregnancy. This TCR derives from a female donor with multiple sclerosis, enrolled in a pregnancy study. The V and J segments used are TRBV7-2 and TRBJ2-7; a stretch of 8 junction bases matches TRBD1. The CDR3 loop reads CASSRRQGPYEQYF. The DNA reads as follows: TGTGCCAGCAGCAGACGACAGGGGCCCTACGAGCAGTACTTC. This CDR3, with the reference TRBV7-2 and TRBJ2-7 proteins standing in past its ends, gives the full variable domain GAGVSQSPSNKVTEKGKDVELRCDPISGHTALYWYRQSLGQGLEFLIYFQGNSAPDKSGLPSDRFSAERTGGSVSTLTIQRTQQEDSAVYLCASSRRQGPYEQYFGPGTRLTVT.